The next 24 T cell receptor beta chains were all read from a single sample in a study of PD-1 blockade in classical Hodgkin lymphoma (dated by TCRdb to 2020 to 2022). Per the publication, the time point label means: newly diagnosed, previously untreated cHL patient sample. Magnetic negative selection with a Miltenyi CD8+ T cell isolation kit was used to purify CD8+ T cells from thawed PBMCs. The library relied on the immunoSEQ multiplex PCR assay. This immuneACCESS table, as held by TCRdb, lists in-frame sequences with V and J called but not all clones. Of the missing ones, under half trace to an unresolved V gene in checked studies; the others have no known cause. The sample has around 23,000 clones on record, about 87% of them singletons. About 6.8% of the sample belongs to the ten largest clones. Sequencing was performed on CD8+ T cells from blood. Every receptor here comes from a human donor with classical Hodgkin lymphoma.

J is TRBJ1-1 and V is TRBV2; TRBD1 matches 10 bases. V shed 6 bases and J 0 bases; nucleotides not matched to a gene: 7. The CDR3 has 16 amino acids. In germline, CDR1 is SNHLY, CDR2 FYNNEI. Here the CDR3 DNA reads TGTGCCAGCAGAGGGACAGGGGCCTGGATGAACACTGAAGCTTTCTTT. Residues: CASRGTGAWMNTEAFF. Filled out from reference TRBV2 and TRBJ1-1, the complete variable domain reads EPEVTQTPSHQVTQMGQEVILRCVPISNHLYFYWYRQILGQKVEFLVSFYNNEISEKSEIFDDQFSVERPDGSNFTLKIRSTKLEDSAMYFCASRGTGAWMNTEAFFGQGTRLTVV.

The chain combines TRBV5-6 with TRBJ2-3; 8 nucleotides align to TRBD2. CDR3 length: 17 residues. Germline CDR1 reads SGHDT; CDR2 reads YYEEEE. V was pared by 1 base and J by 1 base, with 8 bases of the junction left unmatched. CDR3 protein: CASSLSLAGLGTDTQYF. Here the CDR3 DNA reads TGTGCCAGCAGCTTGTCTTTAGCGGGATTAGGCACAGATACGCAGTATTTT.

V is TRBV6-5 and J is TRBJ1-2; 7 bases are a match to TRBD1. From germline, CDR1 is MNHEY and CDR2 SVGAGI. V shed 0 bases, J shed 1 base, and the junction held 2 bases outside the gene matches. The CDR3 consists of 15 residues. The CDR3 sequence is CASSYSRDSNYGYTF. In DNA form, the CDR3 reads TGTGCCAGCAGTTACTCGAGGGACAGTAACTATGGCTACACCTTC.

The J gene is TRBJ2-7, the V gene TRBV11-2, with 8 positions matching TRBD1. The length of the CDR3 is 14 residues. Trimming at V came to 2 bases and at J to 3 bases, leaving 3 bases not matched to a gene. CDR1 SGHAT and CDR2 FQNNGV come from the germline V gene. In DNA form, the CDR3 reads TGTGCCAGCAGCTTAAGCACAGGGGGCTACGAGCAGTACTTC. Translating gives CASSLSTGGYEQYF.

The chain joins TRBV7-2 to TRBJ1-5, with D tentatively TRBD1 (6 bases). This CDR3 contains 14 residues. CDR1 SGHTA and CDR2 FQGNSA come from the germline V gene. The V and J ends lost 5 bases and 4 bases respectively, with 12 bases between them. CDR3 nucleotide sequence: TGTGCCAGCAGCCCCGGGGGCGGGAATCAGCCCCAGCATTTT. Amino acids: CASSPGGGNQPQHF. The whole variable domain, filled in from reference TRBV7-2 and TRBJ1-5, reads GAGVSQSPSNKVTEKGKDVELRCDPISGHTALYWYRQSLGQGLEFLIYFQGNSAPDKSGLPSDRFSAERTGGSVSTLTIQRTQQEDSAVYLCASSPGGGNQPQHFGDGTRLSIL.

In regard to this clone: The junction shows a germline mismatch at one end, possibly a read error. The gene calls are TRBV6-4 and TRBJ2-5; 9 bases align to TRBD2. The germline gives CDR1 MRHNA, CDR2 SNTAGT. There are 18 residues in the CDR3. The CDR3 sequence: CASRDCPAGGPNQETQYF. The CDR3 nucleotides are TGTGCCAGCAGAGACTGCCCAGCGGGAGGCCCTAACCAAGAGACCCAGTACTTC.

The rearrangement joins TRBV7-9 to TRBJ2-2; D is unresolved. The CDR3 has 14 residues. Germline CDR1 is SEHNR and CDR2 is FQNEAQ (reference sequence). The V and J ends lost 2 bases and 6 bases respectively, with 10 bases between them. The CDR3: CASSLSQWPGELFF. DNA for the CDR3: TGTGCCAGCAGCTTATCCCAGTGGCCCGGGGAGCTGTTTTTT. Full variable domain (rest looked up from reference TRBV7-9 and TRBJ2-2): DTGVSQNPRHKITKRGQNVTFRCDPISEHNRLYWYRQTLGQGPEFLTYFQNEAQLEKSRLLSDRFSAERPKGSFSTLEIQRTEQGDSAMYLCASSLSQWPGELFFGEGSRLTVL.

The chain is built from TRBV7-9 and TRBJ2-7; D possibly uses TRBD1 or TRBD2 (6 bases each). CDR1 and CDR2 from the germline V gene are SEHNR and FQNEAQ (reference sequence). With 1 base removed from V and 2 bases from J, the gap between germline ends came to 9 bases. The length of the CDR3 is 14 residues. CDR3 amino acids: CASSLGRGPYEQYF. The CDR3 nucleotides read TGTGCCAGCAGCTTAGGCCGGGGGCCCTACGAGCAGTACTTC.

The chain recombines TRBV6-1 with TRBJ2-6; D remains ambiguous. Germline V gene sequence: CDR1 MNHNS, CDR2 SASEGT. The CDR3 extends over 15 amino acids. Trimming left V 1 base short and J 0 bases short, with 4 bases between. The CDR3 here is CASSEVSSGANVLTF. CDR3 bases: TGTGCCAGCAGTGAAGTAAGCTCTGGGGCCAACGTCCTGACTTTC.

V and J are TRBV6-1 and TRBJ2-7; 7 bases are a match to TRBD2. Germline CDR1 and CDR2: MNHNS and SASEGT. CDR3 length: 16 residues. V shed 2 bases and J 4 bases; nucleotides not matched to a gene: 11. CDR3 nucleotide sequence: TGTGCCAGCAGTGAATGGGGCGGGAGAAGTAAGTACGAGCAGTACTTC. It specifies CASSEWGGRSKYEQYF.

CDR3 coding DNA: TGTGCCAGCAGCATCCGGCTAGGACAGTACTTC. It yields the protein CASSIRLGQYF. The chain couples TRBV21-1 to TRBJ2-7; the DNA was not compared with TRBD2, the D call given in the table. TRBV21-1 is classified as a pseudogene. The CDR3 runs to 11 residues.

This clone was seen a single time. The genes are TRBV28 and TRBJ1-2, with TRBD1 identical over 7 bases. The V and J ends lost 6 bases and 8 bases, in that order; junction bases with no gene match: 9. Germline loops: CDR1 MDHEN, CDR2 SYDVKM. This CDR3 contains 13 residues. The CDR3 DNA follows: TGTGCCAGCAGGGAGGGGGCTGGTAAAGGCTACACCTTC. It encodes CASREGAGKGYTF.

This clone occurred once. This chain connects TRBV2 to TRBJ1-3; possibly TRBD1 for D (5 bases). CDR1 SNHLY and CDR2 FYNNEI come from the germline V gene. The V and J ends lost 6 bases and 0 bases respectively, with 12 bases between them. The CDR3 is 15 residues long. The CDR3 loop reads CASRQGTGSGNTIYF. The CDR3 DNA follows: TGTGCCAGCAGACAAGGGACGGGCTCTGGAAACACCATATATTTT.

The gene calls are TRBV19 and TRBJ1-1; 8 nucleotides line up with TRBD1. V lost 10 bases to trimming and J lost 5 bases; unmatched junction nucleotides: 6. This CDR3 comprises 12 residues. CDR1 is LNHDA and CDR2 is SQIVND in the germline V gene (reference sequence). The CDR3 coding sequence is TGTGCCACCAAACAGGGGGGGACTGAAGCTTTCTTT. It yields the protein CATKQGGTEAFF.

CDR3 DNA sequence: TGTGCCAGTACCAGCAGGTACACCGGGGAGCTGTTTTTT. Its translation: CASTSRYTGELFF. The V call is TRBV19, the J call TRBJ2-2, with D uncertain. The germline gives CDR1 LNHDA, CDR2 SQIVND (reference sequence). Deletions cut 7 bases from V and 3 bases from J, with 9 bases between. The CDR3 extends over 13 amino acids.

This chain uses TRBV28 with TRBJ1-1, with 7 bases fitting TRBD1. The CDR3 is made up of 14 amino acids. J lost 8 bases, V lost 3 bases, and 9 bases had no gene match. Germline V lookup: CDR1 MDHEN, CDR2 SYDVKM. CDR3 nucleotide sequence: TGTGCCAGCAGTTTGGGGACAGCAGGGAGGGAAGCTTTCTTT. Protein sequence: CASSLGTAGREAFF. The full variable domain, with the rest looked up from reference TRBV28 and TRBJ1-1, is DVKVTQSSRYLVKRTGEKVFLECVQDMDHENMFWYRQDPGLGLRLIYFSYDVKMKEKGDIPEGYSVSREKKERFSLILESASTNQTSMYLCASSLGTAGREAFFGQGTRLTVV.

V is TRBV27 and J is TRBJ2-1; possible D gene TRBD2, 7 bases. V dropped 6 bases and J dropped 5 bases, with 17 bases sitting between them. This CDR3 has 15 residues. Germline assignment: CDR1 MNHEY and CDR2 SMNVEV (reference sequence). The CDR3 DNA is TGTGCCAGCAGATCGGCGGGGGCCAGAAACAATGAGCAGTTCTTC. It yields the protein CASRSAGARNNEQFF.

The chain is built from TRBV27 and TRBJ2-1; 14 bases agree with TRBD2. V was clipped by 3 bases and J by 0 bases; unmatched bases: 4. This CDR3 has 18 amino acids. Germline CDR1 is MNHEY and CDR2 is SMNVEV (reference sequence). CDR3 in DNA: TGTGCCAGCAGTTTGATAGGGACTAGCGGGAGCTCCTACAATGAGCAGTTCTTC. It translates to CASSLIGTSGSSYNEQFF.

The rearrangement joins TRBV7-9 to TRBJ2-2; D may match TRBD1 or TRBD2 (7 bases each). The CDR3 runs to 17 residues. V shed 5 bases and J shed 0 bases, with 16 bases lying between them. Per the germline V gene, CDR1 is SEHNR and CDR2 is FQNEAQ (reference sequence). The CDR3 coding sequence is TGTGCCAGCAGCCCCCGACAGGGAGGGTCGAACACCGGGGAGCTGTTTTTT. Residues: CASSPRQGGSNTGELFF.

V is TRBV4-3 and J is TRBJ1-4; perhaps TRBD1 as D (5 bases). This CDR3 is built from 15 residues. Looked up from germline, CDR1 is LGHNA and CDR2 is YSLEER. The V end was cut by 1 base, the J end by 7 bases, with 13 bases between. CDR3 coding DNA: TGCGCCAGCAGCCAAGGCAAGGGGCTAGGTGAAAAACTGTTTTTT. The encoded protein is CASSQGKGLGEKLFF.

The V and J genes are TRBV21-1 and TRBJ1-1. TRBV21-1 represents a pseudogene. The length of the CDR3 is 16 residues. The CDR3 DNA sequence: TGTGCCAGCAGGAGTAACTTAGCTACACATCGCACTGAAGCTTTCTTT. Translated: CASRSNLATHRTEAFF.

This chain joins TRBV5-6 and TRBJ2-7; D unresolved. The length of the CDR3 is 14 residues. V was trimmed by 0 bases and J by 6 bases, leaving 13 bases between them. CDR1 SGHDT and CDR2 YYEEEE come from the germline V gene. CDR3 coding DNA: TGTGCCAGCAGCTTGGATGACATCCCGGGCGAGCAGTACTTC. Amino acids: CASSLDDIPGEQYF.

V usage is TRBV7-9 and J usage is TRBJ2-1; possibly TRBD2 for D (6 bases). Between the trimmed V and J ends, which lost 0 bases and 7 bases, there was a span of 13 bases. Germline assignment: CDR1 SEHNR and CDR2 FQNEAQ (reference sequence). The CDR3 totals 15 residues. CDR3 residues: CASSLASSGSNEQFF. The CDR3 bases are TGTGCCAGCAGCTTAGCGAGTAGCGGTAGTAATGAGCAGTTCTTC. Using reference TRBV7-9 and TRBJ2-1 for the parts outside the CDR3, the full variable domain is DTGVSQNPRHKITKRGQNVTFRCDPISEHNRLYWYRQTLGQGPEFLTYFQNEAQLEKSRLLSDRFSAERPKGSFSTLEIQRTEQGDSAMYLCASSLASSGSNEQFFGPGTRLTVL.

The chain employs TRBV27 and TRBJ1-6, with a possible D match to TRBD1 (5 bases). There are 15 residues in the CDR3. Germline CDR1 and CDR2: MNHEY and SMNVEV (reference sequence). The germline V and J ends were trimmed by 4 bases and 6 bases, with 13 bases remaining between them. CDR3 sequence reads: CASSWVGGSNSPLHF. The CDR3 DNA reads TGTGCCAGCAGTTGGGTGGGGGGGAGTAATTCACCCCTCCACTTT.